The 18 T cell receptor beta chains below all came from one sample that was sequenced in a study of cytomegalovirus exposure and HLA in healthy donors. The study ran its PCR with 60 Vbeta and 13 Jbeta primers. Using immunoSEQ multiplex PCR, the repertoire was profiled, and TCRdb retains in-frame clones only, with some absent. The table includes more than 60,000 clones, around 84% detected once. What was sequenced was PBMCs. The receptors originated from a woman aged 40 to 50 in good health and CMV-seropositive.

V and J are TRBV18 and TRBJ2-7, with TRBD2 matching 8 bases. The germline V gene encodes CDR1 KGHSH and CDR2 LQKENI. The CDR3 loop spans 15 amino acids. J gave up 2 bases and V 2 bases, and 5 bases lay outside the gene matches. The CDR3 reads CASSPSSGVPYEQYF. Here the CDR3 DNA reads TGTGCCAGCTCACCAAGTAGCGGGGTACCCTACGAGCAGTACTTC.

Details on this clone: The germline gene is not matched at one end of the junction; a read error may be the cause. The chain is built from TRBV7-9 and TRBJ2-1; 8 nucleotides agree with TRBD1. CDR1 is SEHNR and CDR2 is FQNEAQ in the germline V gene (reference sequence). CDR3 length: 14 amino acids. CDR3 in amino acids: CSSRRGTGGNEQFF. For the CDR3, the DNA is TGTTCCAGCAGGCGTGGGACAGGTGGCAATGAGCAGTTCTTC.

This clone was seen a handful of times. This chain links TRBV18 with TRBJ2-5; D perhaps matches TRBD1 (5 bases). Germline V gives CDR1 KGHSH, CDR2 LQKENI. The CDR3 spans 12 residues. V lost 2 bases and J 5 bases, leaving 6 bases between the germline ends. CDR3 coding DNA: TGTGCCAGCTCACCAAAGGGGGAGACCCAGTACTTC. Amino acids: CASSPKGETQYF.

In its sample, this clone was seen a few times. The rearrangement links TRBV2 to TRBJ2-3, with 8 bases aligning to TRBD1. Germline values: CDR1 SNHLY, CDR2 FYNNEI. The CDR3 sequence is 14 residues long. Unmatched junction bases numbered 5, after V lost 7 bases and J lost 2 bases. The CDR3 region has the DNA TGTGCCAGCATCCCGGACAGGGACACAGATACGCAGTATTTT. Translating gives CASIPDRDTDTQYF.

The chain employs TRBV15 and TRBJ2-2, with 11 bases fitting TRBD2. This CDR3 contains 16 residues. V shed 0 bases and J 7 bases; nucleotides not matched to a gene: 4. Germline CDR1 reads LNHNV; CDR2 reads YYDKDF (reference sequence). The CDR3 DNA reads TGTGCCACCAGCAGAGATAGCGGGGGGGCCGGCGGGGAGCTGTTTTTT. This sequence encodes CATSRDSGGAGGELFF.

This clone was observed a few times. The CDR3 DNA reads TGCGCCAGCAGCTTCTCAGGGGGCGACACTGAAGCTTTCTTT. It encodes CASSFSGGDTEAFF. The rearrangement uses TRBV5-1 and TRBJ1-1; TRBD1 matches at 8 bases. Unmatched junction bases numbered 3, after V lost 2 bases and J lost 3 bases. The CDR3 is 14 amino acids. The germline gives CDR1 SGHRS, CDR2 YFSETQ.

V is TRBV27 and J is TRBJ1-4; weak D call: TRBD1 (5 bases). V lost 4 bases and J 4 bases, leaving 13 bases between the germline ends. This CDR3 spans 15 amino acids. Per the germline V gene, CDR1 is MNHEY and CDR2 is SMNVEV (reference sequence). This chain's CDR3 is CASSSLGTGNEKLFF. CDR3 in DNA: TGTGCCAGCAGTTCTTTGGGCACAGGTAATGAAAAACTGTTTTTT.

The chain combines TRBV2 with TRBJ2-2; the D is unclear. The V gene's germline CDR1 is SNHLY and CDR2 FYNNEI. This CDR3 contains 14 residues. The V and J ends lost 6 bases and 0 bases respectively, with 8 bases between them. The CDR3 DNA reads TGTGCCAGCAGCCTAGGAGCGAACACCGGGGAGCTGTTTTTT. It yields the protein CASSLGANTGELFF.

This clone was observed once. The chain recombines TRBV13 with TRBJ2-2; weak D call: TRBD1 (6 bases). CDR3 length equals 16 residues. Looked up from germline, CDR1 is PRHDT and CDR2 is FYEKMQ (reference sequence). The V end lost 5 bases, the J end lost 1 base, and 14 bases lay between the germline ends. CDR3 DNA: TGTGCCAGCAGCAGACACCAAGGGGGGAACACCGGGGAGCTGTTTTTT. It translates to CASSRHQGGNTGELFF.

The rearrangement links TRBV7-3 to TRBJ1-2, with 8 bases fitting TRBD1. The CDR3 spans 15 residues. CDR1 and CDR2 from the germline V gene are SGHTA and FQGTGA. The trim removed 3 bases at V and 5 bases at J, leaving 8 bases unmatched. The CDR3: CASSFGQGRRYGYTF. CDR3 DNA sequence: TGTGCCAGCAGCTTTGGACAGGGCCGTAGGTATGGCTACACCTTC.

V usage is TRBV27 and J usage is TRBJ2-7; 7 bases fit TRBD1. The CDR3 runs 15 residues. From germline, CDR1 is MNHEY and CDR2 SMNVEV (reference sequence). The trim removed 6 bases at V and 0 bases at J, leaving 8 bases unmatched. Here the CDR3 reads CASSPNRGSSYEQYF. The DNA for the CDR3 is TGTGCCAGCAGCCCGAACAGGGGTTCCTCCTACGAGCAGTACTTC.

This clone was counted a single time. This sequence joins TRBV6-5 and TRBJ2-2, with 8 positions matching TRBD1. The J segment lost 6 bases and the V segment lost 2 bases, leaving 8 bases of the junction unmatched. The CDR3 sequence is 16 residues long. Germline CDR1 and CDR2: MNHEY and SVGAGI. CDR3 bases: TGTGCCAGCAGTTACAGACAGGGGAGGAGAGCCGGGGAGCTGTTTTTT. Protein sequence: CASSYRQGRRAGELFF.

The chain couples TRBV15 to TRBJ2-3, with D maybe TRBD2 (6 bases). CDR3 length: 15 amino acids. The germline V gene encodes CDR1 LNHNV and CDR2 YYDKDF (reference sequence). Deletions cut 3 bases from V and 6 bases from J, with 16 bases between. CDR3 region: CATSSPMTGEDTQYF. Here the CDR3 DNA reads TGTGCCACCAGCAGCCCAATGACGGGGGAGGATACGCAGTATTTT.

The chain carries TRBV7-8 and TRBJ2-5; the match to TRBD2 covers 9 bases. The CDR3 contains 14 residues. CDR1 is SGHVS, CDR2 FQNEAQ, per germline. The V and J ends lost 1 base and 6 bases, in that order; junction bases with no gene match: 3. This CDR3 is CASSLGGGAQTQYF. CDR3 DNA sequence: TGTGCCAGCAGCTTAGGCGGGGGGGCCCAGACCCAGTACTTC.

The chain has TRBV2 and TRBJ2-2; 12 bases are shared with TRBD2. V shed 6 bases, J shed 6 bases, and the junction held 5 bases outside the gene matches. The CDR3 covers 15 residues. Germline lookup yields CDR1 SNHLY and CDR2 FYNNEI. The CDR3 loop reads CASRRLAGAAGELFF. Here the CDR3 DNA reads TGTGCCAGCAGACGACTAGCGGGGGCGGCCGGGGAGCTGTTTTTT.

The chain uses TRBV6-5 and TRBJ2-7; possible D gene TRBD2, 6 bases. Germline V CDR1 and CDR2: MNHEY, SVGAGI. The V gene lost 1 base and the J gene lost 7 bases, with 14 bases spanning the gap. The CDR3 sequence is 14 residues long. The DNA for the CDR3 is TGTGCCAGCAGTTACTTGGGGGGTCCGGAAGAGCAGTACTTC. Residues: CASSYLGGPEEQYF.

The genes are TRBV7-8 and TRBJ2-7; D unclear. Deletions cut 5 bases from V and 0 bases from J, with 14 bases between. The germline CDR1 and CDR2 sequences are SGHVS and FQNEAQ. The CDR3 contains 15 residues. The CDR3 nucleotides read TGTGCCAGCAGCAAATCTCCGGTGAGCTCCTACGAGCAGTACTTC. As protein: CASSKSPVSSYEQYF.

The table lists this clone with a count of one. The V gene is TRBV19, the J gene TRBJ1-2, with TRBD1 identical over 8 bases. Losses at the gene ends were 4 bases for V and 7 bases for J; bases not matched to a gene: 8. The CDR3 totals 14 residues. Per the germline V gene, CDR1 is LNHDA and CDR2 is SQIVND (reference sequence). CDR3 DNA sequence: TGTGCCAGTAGTACTTCCCAGGGGGCAAGTGGCTACACCTTC. Amino acid sequence: CASSTSQGASGYTF. The complete variable domain, with remaining parts taken from reference TRBV19 and TRBJ1-2, reads DGGITQSPKYLFRKEGQNVTLSCEQNLNHDAMYWYRQDPGQGLRLIYYSQIVNDFQKGDIAEGYSVSREKKESFPLTVTSAQKNPTAFYLCASSTSQGASGYTFGSGTRLTVV.